What follows are 26 T cell receptor beta chains derived from one specimen sequenced in a study of T cells after yellow fever vaccination. A single record per CDR3 protein comes from TCRdb applying MiXCR to the 5' RACE reads. The profile shows 300,000 or so distinct CDR3 sequences, 7.5% to 9.5% of them singletons. The source was CD4+ T cells sorted from PBMCs, collected 5 days after the yellow fever booster vaccination. The receptors stem from a man between 18 and 35 years old who received the YFV17D yellow fever vaccine.

The V call is TRBV7-6, the J call TRBJ1-1, with D possibly matching TRBD1 (5 bases). Trimming removed 1 base at V and 1 base at J, with 10 bases between. This CDR3 has 15 amino acids. In germline, CDR1 is SGHVS, CDR2 FNYEAQ. The CDR3 is CASSLGAGANTEAFF. As DNA, the CDR3 is TGTGCCAGCAGCTTAGGTGCCGGGGCGAACACTGAAGCTTTCTTT.

This clonotype was seen repeatedly, ten times or more. In DNA, the CDR3 is TGTGCCAGCAGAACTGCCCCCCGGGACTCTAGCTTTTATAATTCACCCCTCCACTTT. Its translation: CASRTAPRDSSFYNSPLHF. The rearrangement uses TRBV27 and TRBJ1-6; perhaps TRBD1 as D (5 bases). Germline-derived CDR1 and CDR2 are MNHEY and SMNVEV (reference sequence). This CDR3 has 19 residues. V was pared by 6 bases and J by 4 bases, with 25 bases between.

This clonotype occurred many times. The genes are TRBV4-3 and TRBJ2-3, with D perhaps TRBD2 (7 bases). CDR3 size: 16 residues. V dropped 0 bases and J dropped 3 bases, with 13 bases sitting between them. CDR1 and CDR2 (germline): LGHNA, YSLEER. This CDR3 is CASSQDFAGATDTQYF. The CDR3 coding sequence is TGCGCCAGCAGCCAAGATTTTGCGGGGGCAACAGATACGCAGTATTTT.

The CDR3 reads CASSLTGRREQYV. Written as DNA, the CDR3 is TGTGCCAGCAGCTTGACAGGGCGGCGAGAGCAGTACGTC. The chain links TRBV7-9 to TRBJ2-7, with 7 bases fitting TRBD1. The CDR3 sequence is 13 residues long. After removal of 3 bases from V and 7 bases from J, the junction contained 6 bases not matched to a gene. The germline V gene has CDR1 SEHNR and CDR2 FQNEAQ (reference sequence).

This clonotype was recorded a few times. The chain uses TRBV6-1 and TRBJ2-1; D tentatively reads TRBD1 or TRBD2 (5 bases each). The V end was cut by 6 bases, the J end by 2 bases, with 14 bases between. Germline CDR1 is MNHNS and CDR2 is SASEGT. The CDR3 contains 15 residues. The CDR3 loop is CASRGDSGAYNEQFF. DNA of the CDR3: TGTGCCAGCAGGGGGGATTCTGGGGCCTACAATGAGCAGTTCTTC.

V and J are TRBV5-1 and TRBJ1-1; no clear D gene. The CDR3 totals 16 residues. Germline V CDR1 and CDR2: SGHRS, YFSETQ. Trimming left V 0 bases short and J 0 bases short, with 12 bases between. This CDR3 reads CASSLAAQSMNTEAFF. For the CDR3, the DNA is TGCGCCAGCAGCTTGGCGGCTCAGTCCATGAACACTGAAGCTTTCTTT. The entire variable domain, with the rest obtained from reference TRBV5-1 and TRBJ1-1, is as follows: KAGVTQTPRYLIKTRGQQVTLSCSPISGHRSVSWYQQTPGQGLQFLFEYFSETQRNKGNFPGRFSGRQFSNSRSEMNVSTLELGDSALYLCASSLAAQSMNTEAFFGQGTRLTVV.

This clonotype was observed a few times. This chain links TRBV5-1 with TRBJ2-3, with D perhaps TRBD2 (6 bases). Germline CDR1 reads SGHRS; CDR2 reads YFSETQ. V was trimmed by 2 bases and J by 0 bases, leaving 10 bases between them. This CDR3 is 15 amino acids long. CDR3 amino acids: CASSLSAGSTDTQYF. The CDR3 DNA reads TGCGCCAGCAGCTTATCTGCGGGGAGCACAGATACGCAGTATTTT.

The sample holds a few counts of this clonotype. The chain carries TRBV7-9 and TRBJ2-1; TRBD2 aligns across 9 bases. CDR1 SEHNR and CDR2 FQNEAQ come from the germline V gene (reference sequence). The CDR3 length is 14 residues. V lost 4 bases, J lost 9 bases, and 7 bases stayed unmatched. The chain's CDR3 is CASSWGLAGTEQFF. CDR3 nucleotide sequence: TGTGCCAGCAGCTGGGGACTAGCTGGTACTGAGCAGTTCTTC.

The gene calls are TRBV5-1 and TRBJ2-3, with 12 bases lining up with TRBD2. The CDR3 spans 16 residues. The V segment lost 4 bases and the J segment 2 bases; nucleotides outside the gene matches: 5. Germline V gene lookup returns CDR1 SGHRS and CDR2 YFSETQ. CDR3 protein: CASSKLAGGNTDTQYF. CDR3 nucleotide sequence: TGCGCCAGCAGCAAACTAGCGGGGGGAAACACAGATACGCAGTATTTT.

This clonotype was counted ten times or more. V usage is TRBV12-3 or TRBV12-4 and J usage is TRBJ2-3; 7 positions agree with TRBD2. The CDR3 extends over 13 amino acids. V lost 11 bases and J lost 5; bases outside the gene matches: 10. In DNA, the CDR3 is TGTGCCTCCTCAGCGGGGCTATTAGATACGCAGTATTTT. Translating gives CASSAGLLDTQYF.

A few counts support this clonotype. V is TRBV5-1 and J is TRBJ2-3; 10 bases match TRBD1. V shed 4 bases and J 4 bases; nucleotides not matched to a gene: 6. The CDR3 extends over 15 amino acids. The germline V gene encodes CDR1 SGHRS and CDR2 YFSETQ. CDR3 nucleotides: TGCGCCAGCAGCACCAGGGGACAGGGGCCAGATACGCAGTATTTT. Translated: CASSTRGQGPDTQYF.

This clonotype has a handful of counts. This chain uses TRBV2 with TRBJ2-5; 9 bases fit TRBD2. V shed 7 bases, J shed 1 base, and the junction held 7 bases outside the gene matches. The CDR3 has 15 residues. The germline V gene encodes CDR1 SNHLY and CDR2 FYNNEI. The CDR3: CASTRLAAPQETQYF. The DNA for the CDR3 is TGTGCCAGCACCAGACTAGCGGCCCCCCAAGAGACCCAGTACTTC. The entire variable domain, with the rest obtained from reference TRBV2 and TRBJ2-5, is as follows: EPEVTQTPSHQVTQMGQEVILRCVPISNHLYFYWYRQILGQKVEFLVSFYNNEISEKSEIFDDQFSVERPDGSNFTLKIRSTKLEDSAMYFCASTRLAAPQETQYFGPGTRLLVL.

In its sample, this clonotype was seen a few times. The CDR3: CSAGQNINEKLFF. The CDR3 DNA sequence: TGCAGCGCGGGACAGAACATTAATGAAAAACTGTTTTTT. The chain carries TRBV29-1 and TRBJ1-4; 7 bases map to TRBD1. Germline V lookup: CDR1 SQVTM, CDR2 ANQGSEA. CDR3 length: 13 amino acids. Trimming removed 7 bases from V and 4 bases from J; junction bases left unmatched: 6.

This chain uses TRBV25-1 with TRBJ2-1; 10 bases fit TRBD2. Germline CDR1 and CDR2: MGHDK and SYGVNS. J was trimmed by 1 base and V by 10 bases; bases with no gene match: 10. This CDR3 comprises 16 residues. The CDR3 coding sequence is TGTGCCACCCACGGGACTAGCGTATCATCCTACAATGAGCAGTTCTTC. It yields the protein CATHGTSVSSYNEQFF.

This clonotype was seen only a few times. V is TRBV5-1 and J is TRBJ2-1; D not certain. This CDR3 region has 11 residues. Trimming stripped 4 bases from V and 8 bases from J, with 7 bases between. Germline V gene data show CDR1 as SGHRS and CDR2 as YFSETQ. This chain's CDR3 is CASSTTDEQFF. Written as DNA, the CDR3 is TGCGCCAGCAGCACGACGGATGAGCAGTTCTTC.

This rearrangement joins TRBV12-3 or TRBV12-4 to TRBJ2-3; the D call may be TRBD1 or TRBD2 (5 bases each). This CDR3 is 12 amino acids long. V lost 6 bases and J 4 bases, leaving 8 bases between the germline ends. CDR3 in amino acids: CASRGTADTQYF. The CDR3 DNA follows: TGTGCCAGCAGGGGGACGGCAGATACGCAGTATTTT.

This clonotype was observed a few times. The genes are TRBV12-3 or TRBV12-4 and TRBJ2-5; D unresolved. The length of the CDR3 is 15 residues. V lost 3 bases and J lost 5, with 16 bases in between. The CDR3 nucleotides read TGTGCCAGCAGTTTGAGCGCAGGAACTCCGGAGACCCAGTACTTC. This translates into CASSLSAGTPETQYF.

This rearrangement joins TRBV5-1 to TRBJ2-1; D is uncertain. The CDR3 has 16 residues. V was shortened by 3 bases and J by 2 bases, with 15 bases between the two germline ends. Germline CDR1 is SGHRS and CDR2 is YFSETQ. CDR3 in amino acids: CASSSAETSPYNEQFF. The CDR3 DNA follows: TGCGCCAGCAGCTCAGCAGAAACCTCTCCCTACAATGAGCAGTTCTTC.

This clonotype was seen a handful of times. CDR3 DNA: TGTGCCAGCAGTTCCCCCCCAGGGAACTATGGCTACACCTTC. This sequence encodes CASSSPPGNYGYTF. The chain joins TRBV28 to TRBJ1-2; D may be TRBD1 (5 bases). This CDR3 has 14 residues. V dropped 4 bases and J dropped 2 bases, with 11 bases sitting between them. Germline CDR1 MDHEN, CDR2 SYDVKM.

This clonotype occurred a few times. The rearrangement uses TRBV2 and TRBJ2-5; TRBD2 matches at 8 bases. After removal of 7 bases from V and 4 bases from J, the junction contained 8 bases not matched to a gene. The V gene's germline CDR1 is SNHLY and CDR2 FYNNEI. CDR3 length: 14 residues. CDR3 nucleotide sequence: TGTGCCAGCAATTCCTTGACTAGCGCAGAGACCCAGTACTTC. It codes for CASNSLTSAETQYF. The complete variable domain, with remaining parts taken from reference TRBV2 and TRBJ2-5, reads EPEVTQTPSHQVTQMGQEVILRCVPISNHLYFYWYRQILGQKVEFLVSFYNNEISEKSEIFDDQFSVERPDGSNFTLKIRSTKLEDSAMYFCASNSLTSAETQYFGPGTRLLVL.

This clonotype appeared a few times. The chain employs TRBV7-2 and TRBJ2-1; either TRBD1 or TRBD2 may supply D (6 bases each). Germline CDR1 SGHTA, CDR2 FQGNSA. V was pared by 5 bases and J by 4 bases, with 15 bases between. This CDR3 comprises 15 residues. DNA of the CDR3: TGTGCCAGCAGCCGCGAGGGGGGCCCTTACAATGAGCAGTTCTTC. Translating gives CASSREGGPYNEQFF.

This sequence joins TRBV15 and TRBJ2-3; no clear D. Germline values: CDR1 LNHNV, CDR2 YYDKDF (reference sequence). V lost 0 bases and J 0 bases, leaving 10 bases between the germline ends. This CDR3 has 16 amino acids. CDR3 coding DNA: TGTGCCACCAGCAGAGATCCCCACAGAAGCACAGATACGCAGTATTTT. Translating it yields CATSRDPHRSTDTQYF.

This clonotype was found a few times. The chain employs TRBV2 and TRBJ1-2; 9 bases map to TRBD1. The CDR3 sequence is 13 residues long. Germline V CDR1 and CDR2: SNHLY, FYNNEI. J lost 10 bases, V lost 6 bases, and 9 bases had no gene match. The DNA of the CDR3 is TGTGCCAGCAGCGCAGGGACAGGGATTCTCTACACCTTC. Its translation is CASSAGTGILYTF.

This chain links TRBV6-5 with TRBJ1-6; no firm D call. Germline assignment: CDR1 MNHEY and CDR2 SVGAGI. The V end was cut by 7 bases, the J end by 7 bases, with 20 bases between. The CDR3 runs 16 residues. CDR3 amino acids: CASKPHMGRWNSPLHF. The DNA for the CDR3 is TGTGCCAGCAAGCCCCATATGGGGAGGTGGAATTCACCCCTCCACTTT.

This clonotype was detected a few times. The genes are TRBV4-1 and TRBJ1-4, with 8 nucleotides matching TRBD1. This CDR3 spans 16 amino acids. Germline CDR1 reads MGHRA; CDR2 reads YSYEKL. V shed 0 bases and J 3 bases; nucleotides not matched to a gene: 3. The CDR3 here is CASSQDRGQANEKLFF. The CDR3 coding sequence is TGCGCCAGCAGCCAAGACAGGGGGCAGGCTAATGAAAAACTGTTTTTT.

This clonotype was detected a few times. V is TRBV5-8 and J is TRBJ2-7; a possible D gene is TRBD2 (6 bases). The CDR3 is made up of 16 amino acids. Trimming stripped 4 bases from V and 3 bases from J, with 20 bases between. Germline V gene lookup returns CDR1 SGHTS and CDR2 YDEGEE. The CDR3 here is CASSPLNGRLHYEQYV. CDR3 in DNA: TGTGCCAGCAGCCCCCTGAATGGGAGGTTACACTACGAGCAGTACGTC.